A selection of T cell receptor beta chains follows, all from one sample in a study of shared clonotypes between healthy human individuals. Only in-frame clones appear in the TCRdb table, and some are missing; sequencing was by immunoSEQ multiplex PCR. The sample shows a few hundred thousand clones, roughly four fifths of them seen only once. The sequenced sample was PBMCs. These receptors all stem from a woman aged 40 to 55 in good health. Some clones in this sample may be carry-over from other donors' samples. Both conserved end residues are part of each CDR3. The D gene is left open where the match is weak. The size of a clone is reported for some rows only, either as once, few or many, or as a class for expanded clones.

CDR3: CASSSHVNTIYF
DNA: TGTGCCAGCAGCTCCCACGTAAACACCATATATTTT
size: -
J: TRBJ1-3
V: TRBV5-5
D: -

CDR3: CASSDTGNQPQHF
DNA: TGTGCCAGCTCAGACACGGGAAATCAGCCCCAGCATTTT
size: -
J: TRBJ1-5
V: TRBV18
D: -

CDR3: CASSLPGQGGPNQPQHF
DNA: TGTGCCAGCAGTTTACCAGGACAGGGGGGCCCCAATCAGCCCCAGCATTTT
size: -
J: TRBJ1-5
V: TRBV28
D: TRBD1

CDR3: CASSQVMDNSGNTIYF
DNA: TGCGCCAGCAGCCAAGTAATGGACAACTCTGGAAACACCATATATTTT
size: -
J: TRBJ1-3
V: TRBV4-1
D: -

CDR3: CAWNAATEQFF
DNA: TGTGCCTGGAACGCAGCTACTGAGCAGTTCTTC
size: -
J: TRBJ2-1
V: TRBV30
D: -

CDR3: CASTPSAGSYNEQFF
DNA: TGTGCCAGCACTCCGTCGGCAGGGTCCTACAATGAGCAGTTCTTC
size: -
J: TRBJ2-1
V: TRBV28
D: -

CDR3: CAISESTGNEKLFF
DNA: TGTGCCATCAGTGAGTCGACAGGCAATGAAAAACTGTTTTTT
size: -
J: TRBJ1-4
V: TRBV10-3
D: -

CDR3: CSVEDPGLADWSYNEQFF
DNA: TGCAGCGTTGAAGATCCCGGACTAGCGGATTGGTCCTACAATGAGCAGTTCTTC
size: few
J: TRBJ2-1
V: TRBV29-1
D: TRBD2

CDR3: CASRLAGGDTYEQYF
DNA: TGTGCCAGCAGGTTAGCGGGAGGGGATACCTACGAGCAGTACTTC
size: -
J: TRBJ2-7
V: TRBV28
D: TRBD2

CDR3: CASSLGLAGKETQYF
DNA: TGCGCCAGCAGCTTGGGACTAGCGGGGAAAGAGACCCAGTACTTC
size: -
J: TRBJ2-5
V: TRBV5-1
D: TRBD2

CDR3: CATRLAGANEQFF
DNA: TGTGCCACAAGACTAGCGGGAGCCAATGAGCAGTTCTTC
size: once
J: TRBJ2-1
V: TRBV28
D: TRBD2

CDR3: CASSLRQGADTEAFF
DNA: TGCGCCAGCAGCTTGCGACAGGGGGCGGACACTGAAGCTTTCTTT
size: -
J: TRBJ1-1
V: TRBV5-1
D: TRBD1

CDR3: CASKEGGYNEQFF
DNA: TGCGCCAGCAAGGAAGGGGGCTACAATGAGCAGTTCTTC
size: -
J: TRBJ2-1
V: TRBV5-1
D: -

CDR3: CASSRDGQGGHEQYF
DNA: TGTGCCAGCAGCCGCGATGGACAGGGTGGGCACGAGCAGTACTTC
size: -
J: TRBJ2-7
V: TRBV5-5
D: TRBD1

CDR3: CASSLWSGGANVLTF
DNA: TGTGCCAGCAGCCTTTGGTCGGGTGGGGCCAACGTCCTGACTTTC
size: -
J: TRBJ2-6
V: TRBV14
D: -

CDR3: CASSTARQETQYF
DNA: TGTGCCAGTAGTACGGCCCGCCAAGAGACCCAGTACTTC
size: few
J: TRBJ2-5
V: TRBV19
D: -

CDR3: CASRRTGGIYEQYF
DNA: TGTGCCAGCAGACGGACAGGGGGGATCTACGAGCAGTACTTC
size: -
J: TRBJ2-7
V: TRBV6-1
D: TRBD1

CDR3: CASSNLADQGEQYF
DNA: TGTGCCAGTAGTAACCTAGCAGACCAGGGCGAGCAGTACTTC
size: many
J: TRBJ2-7
V: TRBV19
D: -

CDR3: CASSLEGAGDGTDTQYF
DNA: TGCGCCAGCAGCTTGGAGGGTGCGGGGGATGGGACAGATACGCAGTATTTT
size: -
J: TRBJ2-3
V: TRBV5-1
D: TRBD2

CDR3: CASSFTGGTNEKLFF
DNA: TGTGCCAGCAGCTTTACAGGGGGGACTAATGAAAAACTGTTTTTT
size: -
J: TRBJ1-4
V: TRBV7-6
D: TRBD1

CDR3: CASSSGLGSSYEQYF
DNA: TGCGCCAGCAGCTCAGGACTGGGGAGCTCCTACGAGCAGTACTTC
size: -
J: TRBJ2-7
V: TRBV5-1
D: -

CDR3: CASSVAWGITDTQYF
DNA: TGTGCCAGCAGCGTAGCTTGGGGGATCACAGATACGCAGTATTTT
size: -
J: TRBJ2-3
V: TRBV9
D: -

CDR3: CASSLQTEAFF
DNA: TGTGCCAGCAGTCTCCAGACTGAAGCTTTCTTT
size: -
J: TRBJ1-1
V: TRBV2
D: -

CDR3: CASSDQGAGYTGYTF
DNA: TGTGCCAGCAGTGATCAGGGGGCCGGTTATACTGGCTACACCTTC
size: -
J: TRBJ1-2
V: TRBV6-1
D: TRBD1

CDR3: CASIWEPPGEQFF
DNA: TGTGCCAGCATATGGGAACCGCCTGGTGAGCAGTTCTTC
size: -
J: TRBJ2-1
V: TRBV2
D: -

CDR3: CASSNNRGLHYGYTF
DNA: TGTGCCAGCAGTAACAACAGGGGGCTACACTATGGCTACACCTTC
size: -
J: TRBJ1-2
V: TRBV6-1
D: TRBD1

CDR3: CASLTNSGPNGYTF
DNA: TGTGCCAGCCTAACGAATTCAGGGCCCAATGGCTACACCTTC
size: -
J: TRBJ1-2
V: TRBV25-1
D: -

CDR3: CASRPWGTGGRTEAFF
DNA: TGTGCCAGCAGACCCTGGGGGACAGGGGGCCGTACTGAAGCTTTCTTT
size: -
J: TRBJ1-1
V: TRBV28
D: TRBD1

CDR3: CASSRAGTGNYGYTF
DNA: TGTGCCAGTAGTCGTGCCGGGACAGGGAACTATGGCTACACCTTC
size: many
J: TRBJ1-2
V: TRBV19
D: TRBD1

CDR3: CASSSGRDRLYEQYF
DNA: TGTGCCAGCAGCTCGGGCCGGGACCGACTCTACGAGCAGTACTTC
size: -
J: TRBJ2-7
V: TRBV7-2
D: -

CDR3: CASSRALYEQYF
DNA: TGTGCCAGCAGCCGCGCCCTCTACGAGCAGTACTTC
size: many
J: TRBJ2-7
V: TRBV14
D: -

CDR3: CASSEVGPAGETQYF
DNA: TGTGCCAGCAGTGAAGTGGGTCCAGCTGGAGAGACCCAGTACTTC
size: -
J: TRBJ2-5
V: TRBV6-1
D: -

CDR3: CASSGWTSGNNYEQYF
DNA: TGTGCCAGCAGCGGATGGACTAGCGGGAACAACTACGAGCAGTACTTC
size: many
J: TRBJ2-7
V: TRBV7-6
D: TRBD2

CDR3: CASSQEWRGMGYEQYF
DNA: TGCGCCAGCAGCCAAGAGTGGAGGGGGATGGGCTACGAGCAGTACTTC
size: once
J: TRBJ2-7
V: TRBV4-1
D: -

CDR3: CASSLVVGYYNEQFF
DNA: TGTGCCAGCAGCTTAGTAGTCGGCTACTACAATGAGCAGTTCTTC
size: -
J: TRBJ2-1
V: TRBV7-9
D: -

CDR3: CASGEGGISTDTQYF
DNA: TGTGCCAGCGGGGAAGGGGGGATAAGCACAGATACGCAGTATTTT
size: -
J: TRBJ2-3
V: TRBV5-4
D: -

CDR3: CASSQRTNTEAFF
DNA: TGTGCCAGCAGCCAACGGACGAACACTGAAGCTTTCTTT
size: -
J: TRBJ1-1
V: TRBV16
D: -

CDR3: CASSSSGTYEQYF
DNA: TGTGCCAGCAGCTCTAGCGGAACCTACGAGCAGTACTTC
size: -
J: TRBJ2-7
V: TRBV7-2
D: TRBD2

CDR3: CANSKTGQEDNEQFF
DNA: TGTGCCAATTCTAAAACGGGACAGGAGGACAATGAGCAGTTCTTC
size: many
J: TRBJ2-1
V: TRBV10-3
D: TRBD1

CDR3: CASSLAPGMGNQPQHF
DNA: TGCGCCAGCAGCTTGGCTCCGGGAATGGGCAATCAGCCCCAGCATTTT
size: -
J: TRBJ1-5
V: TRBV5-1
D: -

CDR3: CASSSFPDYEQYF
DNA: TGTGCCAGCAGTTCTTTCCCGGACTACGAGCAGTACTTC
size: -
J: TRBJ2-7
V: TRBV27
D: -

CDR3: CASTGDSYEQYF
DNA: TGTGCCAGCACCGGGGACTCCTACGAGCAGTACTTC
size: -
J: TRBJ2-7
V: TRBV6-1
D: -

CDR3: CASSFTGTSGDTQYF
DNA: TGCGCCAGCAGCTTCACCGGGACTAGCGGAGATACGCAGTATTTT
size: -
J: TRBJ2-3
V: TRBV5-1
D: TRBD2

CDR3: CASSSPLADPYNEQFF
DNA: TGTGCCAGCAGCTCCCCTCTAGCGGATCCCTACAATGAGCAGTTCTTC
size: -
J: TRBJ2-1
V: TRBV11-2
D: TRBD2

CDR3: CASSLGEPYEQYF
DNA: TGTGCCAGCAGCTTGGGAGAACCCTACGAGCAGTACTTC
size: -
J: TRBJ2-7
V: TRBV11-2
D: -

CDR3: CASSLQQGGSYEQYF
DNA: TGTGCCAGCAGTTTACAACAGGGGGGGTCCTACGAGCAGTACTTC
size: few
J: TRBJ2-7
V: TRBV27
D: -

CDR3: CASSVGLAGADTQYF
DNA: TGTGCCAGCAGCGTAGGACTAGCGGGAGCCGATACGCAGTATTTT
size: -
J: TRBJ2-3
V: TRBV2
D: TRBD2

CDR3: CASTSDSYEQYF
DNA: TGTGCCAGTACTAGTGACTCCTACGAGCAGTACTTC
size: -
J: TRBJ2-7
V: TRBV19
D: -